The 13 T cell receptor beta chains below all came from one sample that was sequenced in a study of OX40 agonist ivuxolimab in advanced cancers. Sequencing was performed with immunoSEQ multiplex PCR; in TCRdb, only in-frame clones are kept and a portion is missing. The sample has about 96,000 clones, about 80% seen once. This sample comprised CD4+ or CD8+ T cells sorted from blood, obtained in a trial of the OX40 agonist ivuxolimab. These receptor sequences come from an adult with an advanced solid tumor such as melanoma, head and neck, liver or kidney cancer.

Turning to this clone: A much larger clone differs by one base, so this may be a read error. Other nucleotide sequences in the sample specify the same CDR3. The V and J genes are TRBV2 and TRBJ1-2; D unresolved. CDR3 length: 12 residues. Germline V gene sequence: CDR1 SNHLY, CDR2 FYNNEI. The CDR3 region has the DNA TGTGCCAGCAGTCGATATTTCGATGGCTACACCTTT. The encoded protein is CASSRYFDGYTF.

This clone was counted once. The CDR3, as DNA: TGTGCCAGCAGCTTAGCGGGAAGAGCCGGGGAGCTGTTTTTT. This gives the protein CASSLAGRAGELFF. This sequence joins TRBV7-9 and TRBJ2-2; D gene unclear. The CDR3 spans 14 residues. Germline V CDR1 and CDR2: SEHNR, FQNEAQ (reference sequence). Trimming left V 0 bases short and J 6 bases short, with 8 bases between.

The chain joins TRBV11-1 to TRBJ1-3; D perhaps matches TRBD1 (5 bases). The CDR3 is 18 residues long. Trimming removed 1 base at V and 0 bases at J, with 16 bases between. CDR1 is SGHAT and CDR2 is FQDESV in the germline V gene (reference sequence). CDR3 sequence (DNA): TGTGCCAGCAGCTTAGTGGTATGGGGGTATAACTCTGGAAACACCATATATTTT. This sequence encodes CASSLVVWGYNSGNTIYF.

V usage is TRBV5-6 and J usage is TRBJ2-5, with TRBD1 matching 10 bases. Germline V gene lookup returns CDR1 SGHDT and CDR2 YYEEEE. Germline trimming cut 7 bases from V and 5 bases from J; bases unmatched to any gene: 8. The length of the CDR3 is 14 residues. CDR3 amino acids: CASHRDRGRETQYF. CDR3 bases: TGTGCCAGCCACCGGGACAGGGGACGGGAGACCCAGTACTTC.

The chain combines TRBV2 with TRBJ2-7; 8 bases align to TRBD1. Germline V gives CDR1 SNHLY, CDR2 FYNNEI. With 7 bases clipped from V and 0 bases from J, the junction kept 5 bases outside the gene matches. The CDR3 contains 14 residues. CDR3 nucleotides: TGTGCCAGCACCCGGGACAGGAGCTCCTACGAGCAGTACTTC. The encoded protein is CASTRDRSSYEQYF. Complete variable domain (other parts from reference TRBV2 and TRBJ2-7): EPEVTQTPSHQVTQMGQEVILRCVPISNHLYFYWYRQILGQKVEFLVSFYNNEISEKSEIFDDQFSVERPDGSNFTLKIRSTKLEDSAMYFCASTRDRSSYEQYFGPGTRLTVT.

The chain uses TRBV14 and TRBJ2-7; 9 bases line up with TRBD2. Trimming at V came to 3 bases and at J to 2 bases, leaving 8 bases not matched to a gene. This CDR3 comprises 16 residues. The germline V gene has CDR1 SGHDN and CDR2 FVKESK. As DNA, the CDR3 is TGTGCCAGCAGCCAGTTTAGCGGGAGTTATCCCTACGAGCAGTACTTC. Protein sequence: CASSQFSGSYPYEQYF. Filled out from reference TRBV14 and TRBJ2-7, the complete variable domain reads EAGVTQFPSHSVIEKGQTVTLRCDPISGHDNLYWYRRVMGKEIKFLLHFVKESKQDESGMPNNRFLAERTGGTYSTLKVQPAELEDSGVYFCASSQFSGSYPYEQYFGPGTRLTVT.

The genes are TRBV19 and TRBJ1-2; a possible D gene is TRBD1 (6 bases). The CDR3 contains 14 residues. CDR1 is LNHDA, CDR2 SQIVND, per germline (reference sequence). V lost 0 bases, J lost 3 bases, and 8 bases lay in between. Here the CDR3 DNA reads TGTGCCAGTAGTATAGACAGGGGCGACTATGGCTACACCTTC. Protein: CASSIDRGDYGYTF.

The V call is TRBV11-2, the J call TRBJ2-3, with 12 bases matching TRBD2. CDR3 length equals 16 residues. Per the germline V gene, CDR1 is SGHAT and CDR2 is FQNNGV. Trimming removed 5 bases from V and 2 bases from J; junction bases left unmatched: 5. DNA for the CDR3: TGTGCCAGCAGCACCTGGACTAGCGGGAACACAGATACGCAGTATTTT. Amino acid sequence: CASSTWTSGNTDTQYF.

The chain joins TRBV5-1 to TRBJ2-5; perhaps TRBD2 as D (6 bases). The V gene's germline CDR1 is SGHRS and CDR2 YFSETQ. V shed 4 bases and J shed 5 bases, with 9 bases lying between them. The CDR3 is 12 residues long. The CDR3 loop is CASSRRGETQYF. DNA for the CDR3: TGCGCCAGCAGCCGCCGGGGGGAGACCCAGTACTTC.

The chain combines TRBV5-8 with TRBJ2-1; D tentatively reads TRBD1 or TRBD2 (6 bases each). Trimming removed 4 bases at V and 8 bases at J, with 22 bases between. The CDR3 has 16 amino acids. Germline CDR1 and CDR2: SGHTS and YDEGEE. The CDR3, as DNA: TGTGCCAGCAGCGCCCCCTTTGGGGGGCATAGCGATGAGCAGTTCTTC. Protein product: CASSAPFGGHSDEQFF. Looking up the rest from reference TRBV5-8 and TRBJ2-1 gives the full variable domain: EAGVTQSPTHLIKTRGQQATLRCSPISGHTSVYWYQQALGLGLQFLLWYDEGEERNRGNFPPRFSGRQFPNYSSELNVNALELEDSALYLCASSAPFGGHSDEQFFGPGTRLTVL.

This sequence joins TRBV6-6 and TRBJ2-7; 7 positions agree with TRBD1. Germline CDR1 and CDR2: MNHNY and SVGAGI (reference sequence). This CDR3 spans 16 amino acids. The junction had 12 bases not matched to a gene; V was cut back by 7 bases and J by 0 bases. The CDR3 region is CASKQRDSLGSYEQYF. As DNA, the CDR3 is TGTGCCAGCAAACAACGGGACAGTCTTGGCTCCTACGAGCAGTACTTC.

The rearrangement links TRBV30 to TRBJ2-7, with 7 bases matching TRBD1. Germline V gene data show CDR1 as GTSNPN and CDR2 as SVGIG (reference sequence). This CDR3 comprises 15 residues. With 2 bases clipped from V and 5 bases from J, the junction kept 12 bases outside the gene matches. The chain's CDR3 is CAWSTEPDRVHEQYF. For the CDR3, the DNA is TGTGCCTGGAGTACTGAACCCGACAGGGTCCACGAGCAGTACTTC.

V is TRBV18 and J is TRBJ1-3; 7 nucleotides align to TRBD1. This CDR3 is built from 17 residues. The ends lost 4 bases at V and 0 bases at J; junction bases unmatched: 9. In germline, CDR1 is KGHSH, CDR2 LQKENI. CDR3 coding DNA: TGTGCCAGCTCACTTACACAGGGGACGAGCTCTGGAAACACCATATATTTT. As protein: CASSLTQGTSSGNTIYF.